These T cell receptor beta chains were read from a single sample in a study of blood T cells in healthy people across ages. TCRdb reprocessed the 5' RACE reads via MiXCR and lists one record per CDR3 protein. The table shows about 720,000 distinct CDR3 sequences, with just under 25% occurring only once. The same sample was also used in a study of T cells of mothers and their children.

Sequenced: blood. These receptors originate from a boy younger than 18 in good health. CDR3s leave out the opening cysteine and the closing phenylalanine or tryptophan.

>TRBV30|12
AWSGGRGVEKLF
>TRBV5-5|14
ASSFGDRGTFEKLF
>TRBV4-3|11
ASSPRVGGELF
>TRBV2|12
ASSDQIPHNEQF
>TRBV6-5|13
ASSRAGGPGETQY
>TRBV20-1|13
SAPGLAGVLETQY
>TRBV7-2|14
ASSLVGRERGNEQF
>TRBV12-3/TRBV12-4|13
ASSPGQGWTDTQY
>TRBV20-1|12
SARSDGPNTEAF
>TRBV12-3/TRBV12-4|16
ASSPSRLAGGSYNEQF
>TRBV7-2|13
ASSYGTGGTYGYT
>TRBV3-1|16
ASSRGLAGATGRNEQF
>TRBV19|11
ASSIGEAETQY
>TRBV6-2/TRBV6-3|12
ASNKASGVDEQF
>TRBV10-3|9
AISEPGPAA
>TRBV19|10
ASSTYSNEQF
>TRBV7-2|15
ASSYTKWQGDNSPLH
>TRBV15|13
AASRNPREDYEQF
>TRBV5-1|15
ASSLGLTMLAGPEQY
>TRBV7-3|14
ASSLIGLARTDTQY
>TRBV29-1|8
SVRGYEQH
>TRBV5-1|12
ASSLAGPPSGQF
>TRBV20-1|13
SALGGAWSNQPQH
>TRBV12-3/TRBV12-4|11
ASSFGRVLEQY
>TRBV28|11
AIGQPNTDTQY
>TRBV28|13
ASSLAGVPNYEQY
>TRBV28|10
ASSDERETQY
>TRBV4-3|15
ASSQANLASLVNGYT
>TRBV7-2|11
ASSLAFLDTQY
>TRBV20-1|8
SAKSYEQY